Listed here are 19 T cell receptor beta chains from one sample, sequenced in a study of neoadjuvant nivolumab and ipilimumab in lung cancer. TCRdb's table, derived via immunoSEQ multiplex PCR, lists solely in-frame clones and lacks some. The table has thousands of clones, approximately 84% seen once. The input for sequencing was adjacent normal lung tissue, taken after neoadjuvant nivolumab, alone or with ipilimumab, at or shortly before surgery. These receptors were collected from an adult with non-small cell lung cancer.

The CDR3 DNA reads TGTGCCAGCTCACCCTCGCGGGCAGCAGATACGCAGTATTTT. It encodes CASSPSRAADTQYF. The chain combines TRBV18 with TRBJ2-3; the D gene is possibly TRBD2 (5 bases). Germline V gene data show CDR1 as KGHSH and CDR2 as LQKENI. V shed 3 bases and J shed 4 bases, with 11 bases lying between them. The CDR3 is 14 residues long.

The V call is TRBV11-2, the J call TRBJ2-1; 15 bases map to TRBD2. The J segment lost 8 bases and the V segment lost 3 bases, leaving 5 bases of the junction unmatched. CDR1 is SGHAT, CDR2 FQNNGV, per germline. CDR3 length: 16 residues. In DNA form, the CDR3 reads TGTGCCAGCAGCTTCGGGACTAGCGGGAGGTGGTATGAGCAGTTCTTC. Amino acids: CASSFGTSGRWYEQFF.

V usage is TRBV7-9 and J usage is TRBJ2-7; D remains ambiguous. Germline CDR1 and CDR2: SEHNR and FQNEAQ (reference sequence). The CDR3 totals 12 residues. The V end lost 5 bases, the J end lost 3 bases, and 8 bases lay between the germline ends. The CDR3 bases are TGTGCCAGCAGCGCAAACAGCTACGAGCAGTACTTC. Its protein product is CASSANSYEQYF.

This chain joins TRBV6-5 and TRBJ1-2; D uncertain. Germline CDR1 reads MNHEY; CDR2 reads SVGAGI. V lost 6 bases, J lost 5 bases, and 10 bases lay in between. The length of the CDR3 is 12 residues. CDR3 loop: CASSFDTYGYTF. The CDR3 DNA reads TGTGCCAGCAGCTTCGACACTTATGGCTACACCTTC.

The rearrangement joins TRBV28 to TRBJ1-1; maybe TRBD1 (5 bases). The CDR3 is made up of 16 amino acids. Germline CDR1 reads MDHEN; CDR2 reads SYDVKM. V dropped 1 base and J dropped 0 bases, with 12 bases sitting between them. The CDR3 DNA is TGTGCCAGCAGTTTATTCGCAGGGAAAATGAACACTGAAGCTTTCTTT. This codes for CASSLFAGKMNTEAFF.

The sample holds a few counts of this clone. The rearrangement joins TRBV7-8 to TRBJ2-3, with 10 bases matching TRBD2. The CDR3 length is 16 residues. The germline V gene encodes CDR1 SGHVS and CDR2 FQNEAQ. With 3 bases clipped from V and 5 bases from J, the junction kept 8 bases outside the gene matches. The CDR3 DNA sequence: TGTGCCAGCAGCTTCCCAAGCGGGAGGGCCTTAGATACGCAGTATTTT. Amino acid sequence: CASSFPSGRALDTQYF.

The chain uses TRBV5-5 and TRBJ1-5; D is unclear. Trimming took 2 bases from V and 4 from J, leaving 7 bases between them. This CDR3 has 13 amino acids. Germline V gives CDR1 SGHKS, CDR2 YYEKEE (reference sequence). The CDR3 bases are TGTGCCAGCAGCTTCGGGGAGAATCAGCCCCAGCATTTT. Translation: CASSFGENQPQHF.

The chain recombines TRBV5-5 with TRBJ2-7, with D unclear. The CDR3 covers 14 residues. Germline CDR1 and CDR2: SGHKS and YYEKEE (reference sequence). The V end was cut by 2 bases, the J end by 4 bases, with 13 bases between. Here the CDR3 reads CASSFYLSSYEQYF. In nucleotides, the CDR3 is TGTGCCAGCAGCTTTTACCTCTCTTCTTACGAGCAGTACTTC.

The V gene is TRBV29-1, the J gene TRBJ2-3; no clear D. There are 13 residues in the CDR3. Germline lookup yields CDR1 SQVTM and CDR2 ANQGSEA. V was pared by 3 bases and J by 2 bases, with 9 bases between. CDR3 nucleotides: TGCAGCGTTGATGGCGGAGACACAGATACGCAGTATTTT. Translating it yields CSVDGGDTDTQYF.

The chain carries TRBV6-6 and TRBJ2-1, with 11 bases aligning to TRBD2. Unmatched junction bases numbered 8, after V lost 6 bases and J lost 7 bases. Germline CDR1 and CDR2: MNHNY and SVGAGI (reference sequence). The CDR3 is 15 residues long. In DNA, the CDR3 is TGTGCCAGCAGCCTACTAGCGGGAGCTCTTAATGAGCAGTTCTTC. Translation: CASSLLAGALNEQFF.

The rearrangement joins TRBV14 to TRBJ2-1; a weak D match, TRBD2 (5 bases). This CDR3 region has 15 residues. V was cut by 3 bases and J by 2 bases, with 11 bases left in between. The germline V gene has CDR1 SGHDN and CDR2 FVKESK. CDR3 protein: CASSQFSDAYNEQFF. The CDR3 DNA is TGTGCCAGCAGCCAGTTTAGCGACGCCTACAATGAGCAGTTCTTC.

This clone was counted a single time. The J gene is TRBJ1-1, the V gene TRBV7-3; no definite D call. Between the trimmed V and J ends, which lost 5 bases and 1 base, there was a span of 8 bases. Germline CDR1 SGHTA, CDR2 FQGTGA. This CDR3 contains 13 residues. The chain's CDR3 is CASSPQQNTEAFF. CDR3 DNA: TGTGCCAGCAGCCCTCAACAGAACACTGAAGCTTTCTTT.

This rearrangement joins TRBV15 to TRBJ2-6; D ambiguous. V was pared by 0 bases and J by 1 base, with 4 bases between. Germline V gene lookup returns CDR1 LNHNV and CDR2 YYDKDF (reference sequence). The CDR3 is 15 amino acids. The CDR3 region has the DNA TGTGCCACCAGCAGAGATACATCTGGGGCCAACGTCCTGACTTTC. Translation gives CATSRDTSGANVLTF.

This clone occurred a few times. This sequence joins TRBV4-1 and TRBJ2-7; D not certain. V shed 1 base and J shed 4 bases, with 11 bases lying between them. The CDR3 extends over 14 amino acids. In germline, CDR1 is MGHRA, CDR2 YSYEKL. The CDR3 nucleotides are TGCGCCAGCAGCCAAGGCAGTATGGGTTACGAGCAGTACTTC. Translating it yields CASSQGSMGYEQYF.

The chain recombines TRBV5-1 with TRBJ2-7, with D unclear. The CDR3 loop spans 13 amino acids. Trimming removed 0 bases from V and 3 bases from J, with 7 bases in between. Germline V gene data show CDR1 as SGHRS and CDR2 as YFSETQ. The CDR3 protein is CASSLDPLYEQYF. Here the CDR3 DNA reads TGCGCCAGCAGCTTGGACCCTCTCTACGAGCAGTACTTC.

CDR3 region: CASRTARSGQLAKNIQYF. DNA of the CDR3: TGTGCCAGCCGAACCGCGCGGTCGGGACAGCTAGCCAAAAACATTCAGTACTTC. The chain combines TRBV28 with TRBJ2-4, with TRBD1 identical over 7 bases. Trimming took 8 bases from V and 0 from J; bases not matched to a gene: 16. The CDR3 is 18 residues long. Looked up from germline, CDR1 is MDHEN and CDR2 is SYDVKM.

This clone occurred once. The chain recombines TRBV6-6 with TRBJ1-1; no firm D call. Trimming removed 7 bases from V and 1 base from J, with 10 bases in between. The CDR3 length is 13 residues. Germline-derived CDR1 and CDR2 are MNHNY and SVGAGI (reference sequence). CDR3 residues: CASKTDSNTEAFF. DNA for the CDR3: TGTGCCAGCAAGACGGACTCGAACACTGAAGCTTTCTTT.

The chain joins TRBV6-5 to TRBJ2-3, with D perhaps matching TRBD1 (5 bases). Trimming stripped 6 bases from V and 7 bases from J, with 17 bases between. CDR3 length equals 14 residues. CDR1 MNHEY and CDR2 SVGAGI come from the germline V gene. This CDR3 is CASRMDQGANTQYF. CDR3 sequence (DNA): TGTGCCAGCAGAATGGACCAGGGTGCAAATACGCAGTATTTT.

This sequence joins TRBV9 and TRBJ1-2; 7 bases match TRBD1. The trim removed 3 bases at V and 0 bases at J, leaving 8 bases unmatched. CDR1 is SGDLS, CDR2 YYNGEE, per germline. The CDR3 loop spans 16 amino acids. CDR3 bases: TGTGCCAGCAGCGCCGAGATCAGGGGGACTAACTATGGCTACACCTTC. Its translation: CASSAEIRGTNYGYTF.